The 15 T cell receptor beta chains in this list originate from one sample, sequenced in a study of blood T cell repertoires in COVID-19. Assay used: immunoSEQ multiplex PCR; TCRdb lists only in-frame clones, some missing. The sample has roughly 120,000 clones, roughly 90% seen once. The sample comprised peripheral blood. The source of these receptors is a man aged 55-75 years with COVID-19, enrolled during active disease.

Written as DNA, the CDR3 is TGTGCCAGCAGCTTAGGGGCTCTAACCTACAACTATGGCTACACCTTC. Translating it yields CASSLGALTYNYGYTF. The J gene is TRBJ1-2, the V gene TRBV11-3; no clear D. Germline V CDR1 and CDR2: SGHNT, YENEEA. Trimming pared 1 base from V and 2 bases from J, leaving 14 bases between. The CDR3 extends over 16 amino acids.

The chain joins TRBV3-1 (or the pseudogene TRBV3-2) to TRBJ1-2; D remains unclear. Trimming removed 1 base at V and 7 bases at J, with 13 bases between. Germline V lookup: CDR1 LGHDT, CDR2 YNNKEL (reference sequence). The CDR3 covers 14 residues. The CDR3 bases are TGTGCCAGCAGCCAAGGGCAGGATTCCCCTGGCTACACCTTC. Its protein product is CASSQGQDSPGYTF.

The rearrangement joins TRBV28 to TRBJ1-5; D is undetermined. The CDR3 contains 15 residues. The germline CDR1 and CDR2 sequences are MDHEN and SYDVKM. V was trimmed by 3 bases and J by 5 bases, leaving 14 bases between them. The CDR3 reads CASSFFLETYQPQHF. The CDR3 DNA reads as TGTGCCAGCAGTTTTTTTCTCGAAACTTATCAGCCCCAGCATTTT.

The CDR3 is CASSSTAQPQHF. CDR3 sequence (DNA): TGTGCCAGCAGTTCTACAGCTCAGCCCCAGCATTTT. The chain uses TRBV6-5 and TRBJ1-5; D is unresolved. The CDR3 has 12 amino acids. Trimming shortened V by 4 bases and J by 6 bases, and 7 bases separated the two germline ends. Germline CDR1 is MNHEY and CDR2 is SVGAGI.

The chain employs TRBV28 and TRBJ1-5, with a possible D match to TRBD1 (5 bases). Per the germline V gene, CDR1 is MDHEN and CDR2 is SYDVKM. Trimming took 4 bases from V and 10 from J, leaving 17 bases between them. This CDR3 comprises 14 residues. The CDR3 spells CASSSLSGAQPQHF. In DNA, the CDR3 is TGTGCCAGCAGTTCCTTAAGTGGGGCGCAACCCCAGCATTTT. Full variable domain (rest looked up from reference TRBV28 and TRBJ1-5): DVKVTQSSRYLVKRTGEKVFLECVQDMDHENMFWYRQDPGLGLRLIYFSYDVKMKEKGDIPEGYSVSREKKERFSLILESASTNQTSMYLCASSSLSGAQPQHFGDGTRLSIL.

This clone showed up just once. The J gene is TRBJ2-5, the V gene TRBV19; D is uncertain. Trimming removed 5 bases at V and 3 bases at J, with 10 bases between. Germline CDR1 is LNHDA and CDR2 is SQIVND (reference sequence). The CDR3 runs to 13 residues. The CDR3 DNA follows: TGTGCCAGTAGTTCATCTCCGGAAGAGACCCAGTACTTC. This translates into CASSSSPEETQYF. Together with reference TRBV19 and TRBJ2-5, the CDR3 gives the full variable domain: DGGITQSPKYLFRKEGQNVTLSCEQNLNHDAMYWYRQDPGQGLRLIYYSQIVNDFQKGDIAEGYSVSREKKESFPLTVTSAQKNPTAFYLCASSSSPEETQYFGPGTRLLVL.

The DNA for the CDR3 is TGTTTCAGCATAGTAAGAACAGATACGCAGTATTTT. Translation: CFSIVRTDTQYF. The chain has TRBV6-4 and TRBJ2-3; the D is unclear. Germline CDR1 is MRHNA and CDR2 is SNTAGT. The CDR3 is 12 residues long.

The chain is built from TRBV18 and TRBJ2-7, with 9 bases matching TRBD2. Trimming cost V 4 bases and J 3 bases; bases outside gene matches: 7. Germline CDR1 reads KGHSH; CDR2 reads LQKENI. This CDR3 region has 15 residues. The CDR3 sequence is CASSQVLSGSYEQYF. The CDR3 bases are TGTGCCAGCTCACAGGTTCTTAGCGGGAGCTACGAGCAGTACTTC.

Here the CDR3 DNA reads TGTGCCAGCAGCAAAGCGCTCCTAAACAGGGGGATTTACGAGCAGTACTTC. Its translation is CASSKALLNRGIYEQYF. The chain couples TRBV21-1 to TRBJ2-7; the table's D call of TRBD1 was not tested on the DNA. TRBV21-1 counts as a pseudogene. This CDR3 region has 17 residues.

The chain combines TRBV11-2 with TRBJ2-3, with 7 positions matching TRBD1. Per the germline V gene, CDR1 is SGHAT and CDR2 is FQNNGV. The CDR3 totals 14 residues. J was trimmed by 3 bases and V by 1 base; bases with no gene match: 1. The CDR3 sequence is CASSLAGGTDTQYF. CDR3 bases: TGTGCCAGCAGCTTAGCAGGGGGAACAGATACGCAGTATTTT.

This clone was seen a single time. The chain is built from TRBV6-6 and TRBJ2-2; 10 nucleotides align to TRBD2. This CDR3 comprises 14 residues. The junction had 3 bases not matched to a gene; V was cut back by 4 bases and J by 7 bases. The germline gives CDR1 MNHNY, CDR2 SVGAGI (reference sequence). DNA of the CDR3: TGTGCCAGCAGTTCTAGCGGGAGAAACGGGGAGCTGTTTTTT. Its translation is CASSSSGRNGELFF.

This chain uses TRBV6-5 with TRBJ2-5; 9 nucleotides line up with TRBD2. The germline gives CDR1 MNHEY, CDR2 SVGAGI. Unmatched junction bases numbered 7, after V lost 6 bases and J lost 2 bases. The CDR3 is made up of 15 amino acids. This CDR3 is CASRLGLASQETQYF. CDR3 bases: TGTGCCAGCAGGCTAGGACTAGCGAGTCAAGAGACCCAGTACTTC.

The chain has TRBV28 and TRBJ2-7; 8 bases map to TRBD1. Germline CDR1 MDHEN, CDR2 SYDVKM. This CDR3 comprises 16 residues. After removal of 2 bases from V and 4 bases from J, the junction contained 10 bases not matched to a gene. In DNA, the CDR3 is TGTGCCAGCAGTTTACCTCGGGACAGGCGAGTTTACGAGCAGTACTTC. Its protein is CASSLPRDRRVYEQYF.

V gene TRBV30 combines with J gene TRBJ1-5; tentative D call: TRBD1 (5 bases). This CDR3 has 14 amino acids. V dropped 1 base and J dropped 3 bases, with 10 bases sitting between them. Germline values: CDR1 GTSNPN, CDR2 SVGIG (reference sequence). The CDR3 DNA sequence: TGTGCCTGGAGTGAGGGGCAAGTCAATCAGCCCCAGCATTTT. This codes for CAWSEGQVNQPQHF.

The rearrangement links TRBV19 to TRBJ2-3; 8 nucleotides match TRBD2. Germline V gene lookup returns CDR1 LNHDA and CDR2 SQIVND (reference sequence). The CDR3 sequence is 15 residues long. After removal of 4 bases from V and 6 bases from J, the junction contained 9 bases not matched to a gene. CDR3 nucleotides: TGTGCCAGTAGTAGCGGGAGGCGGGGGGCGGATACGCAGTATTTT. Its translation is CASSSGRRGADTQYF.